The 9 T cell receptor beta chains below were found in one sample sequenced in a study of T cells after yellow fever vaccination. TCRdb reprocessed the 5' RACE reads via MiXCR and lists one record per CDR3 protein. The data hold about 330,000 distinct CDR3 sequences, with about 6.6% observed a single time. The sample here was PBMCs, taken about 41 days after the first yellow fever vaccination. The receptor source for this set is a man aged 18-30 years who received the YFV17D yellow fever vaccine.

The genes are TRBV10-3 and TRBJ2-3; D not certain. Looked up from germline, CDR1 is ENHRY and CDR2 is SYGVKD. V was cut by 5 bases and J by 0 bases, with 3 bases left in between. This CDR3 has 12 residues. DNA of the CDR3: TGTGCCATCAGTTCTAGCACAGATACGCAGTATTTT. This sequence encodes CAISSSTDTQYF.

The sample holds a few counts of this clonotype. This CDR3 is CASSFAGTGANEQYF. The CDR3, as DNA: TGTGCCAGCAGCTTCGCTGGGACAGGGGCAAACGAGCAGTACTTC. The chain employs TRBV7-9 and TRBJ2-7; TRBD1 agrees at 10 bases. Looked up from germline, CDR1 is SEHNR and CDR2 is FQNEAQ (reference sequence). The trim removed 3 bases at V and 5 bases at J, leaving 7 bases unmatched. This CDR3 has 15 amino acids.

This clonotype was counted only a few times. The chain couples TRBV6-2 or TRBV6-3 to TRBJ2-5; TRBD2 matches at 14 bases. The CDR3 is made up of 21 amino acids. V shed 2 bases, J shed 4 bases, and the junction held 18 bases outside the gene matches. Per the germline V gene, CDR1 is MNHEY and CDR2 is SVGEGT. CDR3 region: CASSYARTSGGPSPLLETQYF. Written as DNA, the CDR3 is TGTGCCAGCAGTTACGCGCGGACTAGCGGGGGGCCCAGCCCACTCCTAGAGACCCAGTACTTC.

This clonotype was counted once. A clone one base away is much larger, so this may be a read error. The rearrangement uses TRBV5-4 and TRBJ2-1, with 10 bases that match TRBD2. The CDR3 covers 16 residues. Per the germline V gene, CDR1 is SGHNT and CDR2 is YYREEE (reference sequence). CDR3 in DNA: TGTGCCAGCACTTTGGGACCTAGCGGGAGCGACAATGAGCTGTTCTTC. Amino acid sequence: CASTLGPSGSDNELFF.

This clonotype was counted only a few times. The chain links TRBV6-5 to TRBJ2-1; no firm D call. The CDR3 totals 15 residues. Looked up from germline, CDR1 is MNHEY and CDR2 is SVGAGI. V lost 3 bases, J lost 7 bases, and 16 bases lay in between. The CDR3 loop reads CASSYQPNGRNEQFF. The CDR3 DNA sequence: TGTGCCAGCAGTTATCAACCTAATGGACGAAATGAGCAGTTCTTC.

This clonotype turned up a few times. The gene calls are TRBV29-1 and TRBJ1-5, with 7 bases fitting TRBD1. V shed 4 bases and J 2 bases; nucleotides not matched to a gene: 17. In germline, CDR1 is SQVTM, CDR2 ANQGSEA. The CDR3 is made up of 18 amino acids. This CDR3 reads CSVVARDRAIGRNQPQHF. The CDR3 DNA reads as TGCAGCGTTGTGGCGCGGGACAGAGCGATTGGGCGCAATCAGCCCCAGCATTTT.

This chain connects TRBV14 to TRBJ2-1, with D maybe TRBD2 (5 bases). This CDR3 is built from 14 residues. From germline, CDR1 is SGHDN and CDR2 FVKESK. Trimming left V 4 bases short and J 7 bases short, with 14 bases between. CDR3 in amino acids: CASSLPRGTNEQFF. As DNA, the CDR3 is TGTGCCAGCAGCCTCCCCCGGGGAACGAATGAGCAGTTCTTC.

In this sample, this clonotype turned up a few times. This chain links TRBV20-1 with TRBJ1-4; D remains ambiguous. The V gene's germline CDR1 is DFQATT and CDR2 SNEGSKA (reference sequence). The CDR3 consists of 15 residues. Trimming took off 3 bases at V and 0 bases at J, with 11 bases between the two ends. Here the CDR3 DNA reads TGCAGTGCTAGCCACGCGAGATCAACTAATGAAAAACTGTTTTTT. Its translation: CSASHARSTNEKLFF.

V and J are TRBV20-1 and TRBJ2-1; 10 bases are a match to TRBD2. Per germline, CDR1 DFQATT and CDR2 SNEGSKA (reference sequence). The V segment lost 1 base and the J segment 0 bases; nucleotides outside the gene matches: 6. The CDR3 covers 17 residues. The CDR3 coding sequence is TGCAGTGCTAGAGCCCCGCGGACTAGCGGCTCCTACAATGAGCAGTTCTTC. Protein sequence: CSARAPRTSGSYNEQFF.